These T cell receptor beta chains were read from a single sample in a study of blood T cell repertoires in COVID-19. TCRdb's copy holds only in-frame clones and misses some; the assay was immunoSEQ multiplex PCR. This repertoire shows about 140,000 clones, about four fifths found once; its top ten account for approximately 1.6%. The sample was PBMCs or T cells enriched from blood (not recorded which). The source of these receptors is a woman aged 18-29 years who had been exposed to COVID-19. CDR3s include the opening cysteine and the closing phenylalanine or tryptophan. Fields, in order: D gene, V gene, clone size, J gene, CDR3 DNA, CDR3 protein. A D gene is named only where the DNA matches it firmly. Expanded clones are given a class, and other clones once, few, many or no size at all.

>TRBD1|TRBV7-9|NA|TRBJ1-2
TGTGCCAGCAGCTTCCGGGACAGGGGGAACTATGGCTACACCTTC
CASSFRDRGNYGYTF
>NA|TRBV7-6|NA|TRBJ2-7
TGTGCCAGCAGCTTAGGAGGGGGGGTGGACGAGCAGTACTTC
CASSLGGGVDEQYF
>TRBD1|TRBV30|NA|TRBJ1-2
TGTGCCTGGAGTGTACGGACAGGGCGAGCTAACTATGGCTACACCTTC
CAWSVRTGRANYGYTF
>TRBD2|TRBV30|NA|TRBJ2-1
TGTGCCTGGAGCGACGGCCTAGCGGGTAAATTTTCGTGGTCCAATGAGCAGTTCTTC
CAWSDGLAGKFSWSNEQFF
>NA|TRBV2|NA|TRBJ1-6
TGTGCCAGCAGGAGTAAACAGCTCTACATGAATTCACCCCTCCACTTT
CASRSKQLYMNSPLHF
>TRBD1|TRBV6-8|NA|TRBJ2-3
TGTGCCAGCAGTTACACCACCGCGGGACAGGTTCAAGATACGCAGTATTTT
CASSYTTAGQVQDTQYF
>NA|TRBV7-9|NA|TRBJ1-2
TGTGCCAGCAGCCCAGGGAACTATGGCTACACCTTC
CASSPGNYGYTF
>NA|TRBV28|once|TRBJ1-1
TGTGCCAGCAGTTCATGGAGACCGGAACAGAGCCCTGAAGCTTTCTTT
CASSSWRPEQSPEAFF
>TRBD1|TRBV20-1|NA|TRBJ2-7
TGCAGTGCTAGAGAGGACAGGGAGCAGTACTTC
CSAREDREQYF
>NA|TRBV7-9|NA|TRBJ2-7
TGTGCCAGCACCATCTCGGGTACCTACGAGCAGTACTTC
CASTISGTYEQYF
>TRBD2|TRBV30|NA|TRBJ2-7
TGTGCCTGGAGCCACTTTGGGACTAGCGGGATCTACGAGCAGTACTTC
CAWSHFGTSGIYEQYF
>NA|TRBV7-2|NA|TRBJ1-1
TGTGCCAGCAGCTTAGGAATCCGGGGGGACGATGGCACTGAAGCTTTCTTT
CASSLGIRGDDGTEAFF
>NA|TRBV28|NA|TRBJ2-1
TGTGCCAGCAGTTTACATACCCGTCCCGGGGGACATGAGCAGTTCTTC
CASSLHTRPGGHEQFF
>TRBD2|TRBV6-4|NA|TRBJ2-3
TGTGCCAGCAGTGACGGCCGGGAGGAGACAGATACGCAGTATTTT
CASSDGREETDTQYF
>TRBD1|TRBV4-1|NA|TRBJ1-1
TGCGCCAGCAGCCAAGGACAGGGGGCAATCACTGAAGCTTTCTTT
CASSQGQGAITEAFF
>NA|TRBV20-1|NA|TRBJ2-7
TGCAGTGGAACCGAGTCCTACGAGCAGTACTTC
CSGTESYEQYF
>TRBD1|TRBV5-4|NA|TRBJ2-7
TGTGCCAGCAGCTTGGGACCAGGGGGCCCCAGCTCCTACGAGCAGTACTTC
CASSLGPGGPSSYEQYF
>NA|TRBV11-2|NA|TRBJ1-2
TGTGCCAGCACCATAGACCGGGACTCCTATGGCTACACCTTC
CASTIDRDSYGYTF
>NA|TRBV3-1/TRBV3-2|NA|TRBJ1-3
TGTGCCAGCAGCCATAAGGGGGTGACCTCTGGAAACACCATATATTTT
CASSHKGVTSGNTIYF
>TRBD1|TRBV27|NA|TRBJ1-5
TGTGCCACCGGACAGGGGGGACAGCCCCAGCATTTT
CATGQGGQPQHF
>NA|TRBV13|NA|TRBJ2-7
TGTGCCAGCAGCCAAGACAGAGCCAACTACGAGCAGTACTTC
CASSQDRANYEQYF
>TRBD1|TRBV14|few|TRBJ1-2
TGTGCCAGCAGCCAAGGAGGGGGCGCATCCAATTATGGCTACACCTTC
CASSQGGGASNYGYTF
>NA|TRBV30|NA|TRBJ1-5
TGTGCCTGGAAGGAGCGTAATAGCAATCAGCCCCAGCATTTT
CAWKERNSNQPQHF
>NA|TRBV4-1|NA|TRBJ2-7
TGCGCCAGCAGCCAAGCGTTGGCCAGGGTCGCCTACGAGCAGTACTTC
CASSQALARVAYEQYF
>TRBD2|TRBV18|NA|TRBJ2-1
TGTGCCAGCTCAACCCGACAGGCCCCGAGGCCCCAAGTAGCGGGAGTTTACAATGAGCAGTTCTTC
CASSTRQAPRPQVAGVYNEQFF
>NA|TRBV14|NA|TRBJ2-7
TGTGCCAGCAGCCATAGGGGCGCCTACGAGCAGTACTTC
CASSHRGAYEQYF
>NA|TRBV7-3|NA|TRBJ2-3
TGTGCCAGCAGCTTGCAGGGCCAGGTGGCAGATACGCAGTATTTT
CASSLQGQVADTQYF
>NA|TRBV11-3|few|TRBJ1-1
TGTGCCAGCAGCGTGACAGGGAACACTGAAGCTTTCTTT
CASSVTGNTEAFF
>NA|TRBV9|NA|TRBJ2-5
TGTGCCAGCAGCGTAGGTACCATCACAGGTAGACGAACGGAGACCCAGTACTTC
CASSVGTITGRRTETQYF
>NA|TRBV19|NA|TRBJ1-1
TGTGCCAGTAGTATAAAGGGAGATAAAGCTTTCTTT
CASSIKGDKAFF
>NA|TRBV7-6|NA|TRBJ2-7
TGTGCCAGCAGCTTAGACAGCGGGCCCTCCTACGAGCAGTACTTC
CASSLDSGPSYEQYF
>NA|TRBV29-1|NA|TRBJ2-7
TGCAGCGTTGGAAGCGACAGCGATGAGCAGTACTTC
CSVGSDSDEQYF
>TRBD2|TRBV4-3|NA|TRBJ2-3
TGCGCCAGCAGCCAAGTAGGACTAGCGGGAGTGAGAGATACGCAGTATTTT
CASSQVGLAGVRDTQYF
>TRBD1|TRBV19|NA|TRBJ2-1
TGTGCCAGTAGTATAGATCCGGACAGGGGTGTTTACAATGGGCAGTTCTTC
CASSIDPDRGVYNGQFF
>NA|TRBV5-1|NA|TRBJ2-1
TGCGCCAGCAGCTTGGGAGGACTTAAGGCGGGGGAGCAGTTCTTC
CASSLGGLKAGEQFF
>NA|TRBV24-1|NA|TRBJ2-1
TGTGCCACCAGTGGAGTTTACAATGAGCAGTTCTTC
CATSGVYNEQFF
>TRBD2|TRBV19|NA|TRBJ2-1
TGTGCCAGTAGTATCAACGGACTAGCGGGAGGGAGTAATGAGCAGTTCTTC
CASSINGLAGGSNEQFF
>TRBD1|TRBV19|NA|TRBJ1-1
TGTGCCAGTAGTATTTCCGGGACAGAACCCCCGGGGGCTGAAGCTTTCTTT
CASSISGTEPPGAEAFF
>NA|TRBV27|NA|TRBJ2-7
TGTGCCAGCAGTTCGGCAGACACCTACGAGCAGTACTTC
CASSSADTYEQYF
>NA|TRBV30|NA|TRBJ1-6
TGTGCCTGGATCCCGCGACGTACGGGTCGTAATTCACCCCTCCACTTT
CAWIPRRTGRNSPLHF
>NA|TRBV18|once|TRBJ2-2
TGTGCCAGTACGTCACAGGGCAACACCGGGGAGCTGTTTTTT
CASTSQGNTGELFF
>NA|TRBV19|NA|TRBJ1-4
TGTGCCAGTAGTGTCCCCGGGGGGCCATCTAATGAAAAACTGTTTTTT
CASSVPGGPSNEKLFF
>TRBD1|TRBV5-4|NA|TRBJ1-2
TGTGCCAGCCAAACGGGACAGAGCCCCTCTAACTATGGCTACACCTTC
CASQTGQSPSNYGYTF
>NA|TRBV25-1|NA|TRBJ1-1
TGTGCCAGCAGTGAATATGCCCAGACTGAAGCTTTCTTT
CASSEYAQTEAFF
>TRBD2|TRBV6-5|once|TRBJ2-1
TGTGCCAGCAGTTCAGTAGCGGGGGTCTACAATGAGCAGTTCTTC
CASSSVAGVYNEQFF